Sequencing of this T cell receptor (beta chain) was carried out in a study of blood T cell repertoires in COVID-19. Study information: Researchers got acute and convalescent COVID-19 samples from the United States, Italy and Spain. Sources were T cells, B-cell-depleted T cells, or PBMCs; the material itself was cDNA or gDNA.

The V end lost 6 bases, the J end lost 0 bases, and 14 bases lay between the germline ends. Per the germline V gene, CDR1 is MNHNY and CDR2 is SVGAGI (reference sequence). This CDR3 is built from 15 residues. In the original workflow: Estimated nucleated cell counts came from reference gene primer amplification. Here immunoSEQ multiplex PCR was the method, and the copy in TCRdb shows in-frame clones only, minus some. V, J and clone size derive from that table, while D and trimming were established from the DNA sequence. The data show 110,000 or so clones, around 78% seen once. This sequence was found in a woman in her sixties or seventies with acute or convalescent COVID-19. The chain recombines TRBV6-6 with TRBJ1-2; no reliable D call. Material: peripheral blood. This chain's CDR3 is CASSPAGVTNYGYTF. CDR3 DNA: TGTGCCAGCAGCCCCGCCGGGGTGACTAACTATGGCTACACCTTC.